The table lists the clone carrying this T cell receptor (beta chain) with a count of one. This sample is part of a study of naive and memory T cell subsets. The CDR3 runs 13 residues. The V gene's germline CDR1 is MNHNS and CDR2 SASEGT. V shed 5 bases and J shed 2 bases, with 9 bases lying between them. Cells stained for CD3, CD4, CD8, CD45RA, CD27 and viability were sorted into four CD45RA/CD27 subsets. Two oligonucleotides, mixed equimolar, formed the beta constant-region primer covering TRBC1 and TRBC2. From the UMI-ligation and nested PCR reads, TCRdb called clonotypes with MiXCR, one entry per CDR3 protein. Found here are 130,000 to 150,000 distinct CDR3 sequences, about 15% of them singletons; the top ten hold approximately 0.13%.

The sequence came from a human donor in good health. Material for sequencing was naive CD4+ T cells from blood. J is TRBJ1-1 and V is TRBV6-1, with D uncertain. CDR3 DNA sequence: TGTGCCAGCAGTTCTCGGACCAACACTGAAGCTTTCTTT. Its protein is CASSSRTNTEAFF.